The T cell receptor (beta chain) described here comes from a study of monozygotic twins with inflammatory bowel disease. Germline V gene lookup returns CDR1 MGHRA and CDR2 YSYEKL. CDR3 length: 16 residues. Template switching incorporated UMIs with a 6-nucleotide sample barcode. Both TCRalpha and TCRbeta cDNA were subjected to two nested PCRs lasting around 15 and 10 cycles. With the 5' RACE reads reprocessed, TCRdb shows one record per CDR3 protein and no DNA. The sample table sets out about 150,000 distinct CDR3 sequences. The source of this sequence is a human donor with ulcerative colitis or Crohn's disease, or a healthy co-twin of an affected twin (not recorded which). The chain employs TRBV4-1 and TRBJ1-5. The sample was blood. The CDR3 sequence: CASSQEEGYSNQPQHF.